A single sample gave rise to the 17 T cell receptor beta chains below, sequenced in a study of shared clonotypes between healthy human individuals. Sequencing was performed with immunoSEQ multiplex PCR; in TCRdb, only in-frame clones are kept and a portion is missing. Seen here are some 1.5 million clones, roughly 96% observed once, and the top ten hold 0.95% to 1.5%. Sequencing was done on a sample of naive CD4+ T cells sorted from blood. Subset denoted: CD45RA+ positively selected. The receptors here all came from a man younger than 40 in good health.

Notes on this clone: The same CDR3 arises from other DNA sequences in this sample as well. The genes are TRBV5-1 and TRBJ2-5, with 7 bases identical to TRBD1. CDR1 and CDR2 from the germline V gene are SGHRS and YFSETQ. The CDR3 spans 13 residues. The trim removed 5 bases at V and 5 bases at J, leaving 6 bases unmatched. The CDR3 DNA is TGCGCCAGCAGTCTTACAGGGGCGGAGACCCAGTACTTC. Amino acid sequence: CASSLTGAETQYF.

The chain couples TRBV6-1 to TRBJ2-7; D ambiguous. The length of the CDR3 is 13 residues. Germline V lookup: CDR1 MNHNS, CDR2 SASEGT. The V gene lost 2 bases and the J gene lost 7 bases, with 12 bases spanning the gap. The CDR3 sequence is CASSEFRATEQYF. CDR3 nucleotide sequence: TGTGCCAGCAGTGAATTTCGCGCGACGGAGCAGTACTTC.

This chain connects TRBV2 to TRBJ2-7; no clear D. V was cut by 3 bases and J by 7 bases, with 10 bases left in between. CDR3 length: 12 residues. Per the germline V gene, CDR1 is SNHLY and CDR2 is FYNNEI. CDR3 DNA sequence: TGTGCCAGCAGTGAGATCCAGGTTGAGCAGTACTTC. Its protein is CASSEIQVEQYF.

The chain has TRBV6-5 and TRBJ1-2; tentative D call: TRBD1 (6 bases). There are 16 residues in the CDR3. V lost 0 bases, J lost 7 bases, and 18 bases lay in between. CDR1 is MNHEY and CDR2 is SVGAGI in the germline V gene. The CDR3 bases are TGTGCCAGCAGTTACTCAGGGGGTTTTCCGGGACGTGGCTACACCTTC. Amino acid sequence: CASSYSGGFPGRGYTF.

V and J are TRBV6-1 and TRBJ2-6, with D possibly being TRBD1 or TRBD2 (5 bases each). The V end lost 3 bases, the J end lost 0 bases, and 12 bases lay between the germline ends. This CDR3 is built from 17 residues. The germline V gene encodes CDR1 MNHNS and CDR2 SASEGT. This CDR3 reads CASSDFEGRSGANVLTF. CDR3 sequence (DNA): TGTGCCAGCAGTGACTTTGAGGGGCGCTCTGGGGCCAACGTCCTGACTTTC.

The chain employs TRBV5-1 and TRBJ2-3, with D tentatively TRBD1 (5 bases). The CDR3 sequence is 19 residues long. Trimming pared 0 bases from V and 2 bases from J, leaving 22 bases between. CDR1 is SGHRS and CDR2 is YFSETQ in the germline V gene. The DNA for the CDR3 is TGCGCCAGCAGCTTGGTATTCCAGGGCTCTACACTCATCACAGATACGCAGTATTTT. Amino acids: CASSLVFQGSTLITDTQYF.

The genes are TRBV29-1 and TRBJ1-1; TRBD1 matches 9 bases. The V and J ends lost 6 bases and 0 bases, in that order; junction bases with no gene match: 8. Germline V gene sequence: CDR1 SQVTM, CDR2 ANQGSEA. The CDR3 consists of 15 residues. The CDR3 nucleotides read TGCAGCGTAGCCCGGGACAGGGCCATGAACACTGAAGCTTTCTTT. Amino acid sequence: CSVARDRAMNTEAFF.

This chain connects TRBV29-1 to TRBJ2-7, with a tentative D call TRBD2 (6 bases). The germline gives CDR1 SQVTM, CDR2 ANQGSEA. V dropped 6 bases and J dropped 6 bases, with 15 bases sitting between them. The CDR3 loop spans 12 amino acids. The CDR3 is CSVRTREREQYF. The CDR3 bases are TGCAGCGTCCGCACGCGGGAACGCGAGCAGTACTTC.

The V call is TRBV9, the J call TRBJ1-1; D may be TRBD1 (5 bases). Trimming took off 3 bases at V and 0 bases at J, with 21 bases between the two ends. The V gene's germline CDR1 is SGDLS and CDR2 YYNGEE. CDR3 length: 18 amino acids. Here the CDR3 DNA reads TGTGCCAGCAGCGCCATTATCCCAGGGCGCCCTATGAACACTGAAGCTTTCTTT. The encoded protein is CASSAIIPGRPMNTEAFF.

The gene calls are TRBV5-1 and TRBJ2-5; D perhaps matches TRBD1 (6 bases). Germline V gene sequence: CDR1 SGHRS, CDR2 YFSETQ. V was cut by 2 bases and J by 5 bases, with 13 bases left in between. CDR3 length equals 14 residues. In nucleotides, the CDR3 is TGCGCCAGCAGCTTAGAACAGGGTGGGGAGACCCAGTACTTC. This gives the protein CASSLEQGGETQYF. Together with reference TRBV5-1 and TRBJ2-5, the CDR3 gives the full variable domain: KAGVTQTPRYLIKTRGQQVTLSCSPISGHRSVSWYQQTPGQGLQFLFEYFSETQRNKGNFPGRFSGRQFSNSRSEMNVSTLELGDSALYLCASSLEQGGETQYFGPGTRLLVL.

The chain is built from TRBV9 and TRBJ2-3; 14 nucleotides agree with TRBD2. Germline CDR1 SGDLS, CDR2 YYNGEE. Germline trimming cut 1 base from V and 2 bases from J; bases unmatched to any gene: 6. The CDR3 has 18 residues. The CDR3 loop reads CASSVRGLAGGATDTQYF. The CDR3 bases are TGTGCCAGCAGCGTACGAGGACTAGCGGGAGGAGCCACAGATACGCAGTATTTT.

This chain links TRBV19 with TRBJ2-3; D is perhaps TRBD1 (5 bases). The V and J ends lost 9 bases and 0 bases respectively, with 13 bases between them. CDR1 is LNHDA and CDR2 is SQIVND in the germline V gene (reference sequence). The CDR3 runs 14 residues. The CDR3 is CASRDSPSTDTQYF. CDR3 coding DNA: TGTGCCAGCAGAGACAGTCCTAGCACAGATACGCAGTATTTT.

This clone showed up just once. This rearrangement joins TRBV7-8 to TRBJ2-5; D is unclear. V lost 0 bases and J lost 2, with 10 bases in between. The CDR3 is 15 amino acids. Looked up from germline, CDR1 is SGHVS and CDR2 is FQNEAQ. The CDR3 loop reads CASSLAGRPQETQYF. CDR3 DNA sequence: TGTGCCAGCAGCTTAGCGGGCAGACCTCAAGAGACCCAGTACTTC.

Written as DNA, the CDR3 is TGTGCCAGCAGAAACCGGGACAGGACGGCTGGCTACACCTTC. It codes for CASRNRDRTAGYTF. J is TRBJ1-2 and V is TRBV6-5; 8 bases agree with TRBD1. Unmatched junction bases numbered 10, after V lost 6 bases and J lost 7 bases. Germline CDR1 and CDR2: MNHEY and SVGAGI. This CDR3 spans 14 amino acids.

The chain joins TRBV7-2 to TRBJ2-7, with 14 nucleotides matching TRBD2. The CDR3 has 17 residues. The germline V gene encodes CDR1 SGHTA and CDR2 FQGNSA. With 5 bases clipped from V and 3 bases from J, the junction kept 9 bases outside the gene matches. The CDR3 sequence: CASSPPPGTSGSYEQYF. The CDR3, as DNA: TGTGCCAGCAGCCCGCCTCCCGGGACTAGCGGGAGCTACGAGCAGTACTTC. The variable domain in full, with the rest retrieved from reference TRBV7-2 and TRBJ2-7, is GAGVSQSPSNKVTEKGKDVELRCDPISGHTALYWYRQSLGQGLEFLIYFQGNSAPDKSGLPSDRFSAERTGGSVSTLTIQRTQQEDSAVYLCASSPPPGTSGSYEQYFGPGTRLTVT.

CDR3 nucleotide sequence: TGTGCCAGCAGTATGGTTAGGACTGAAGCTTTCTTT. Its protein is CASSMVRTEAFF. This sequence joins TRBV28 and TRBJ1-1; the D is unclear. The CDR3 has 12 residues. The V gene's germline CDR1 is MDHEN and CDR2 SYDVKM. V dropped 5 bases and J dropped 5 bases, with 9 bases sitting between them.

V is TRBV7-3 and J is TRBJ2-2, with unresolved D. Germline V gene data show CDR1 as SGHTA and CDR2 as FQGTGA. V shed 5 bases and J shed 0 bases, with 13 bases lying between them. This CDR3 comprises 16 residues. As DNA, the CDR3 is TGTGCCAGCAGCGACCGGTGGAGCGCGAACACCGGGGAGCTGTTTTTT. This sequence encodes CASSDRWSANTGELFF.